One sample yielded the 14 T cell receptor beta chains listed below, sequenced in a study of T cell responses to AZD1222 COVID-19 vaccine (dated by TCRdb to the early 2020s). Libraries were constructed by the immunoSEQ multiplex PCR assay. TCRdb retrieved this table from immuneACCESS and kept in-frame rearrangements only. Not all clones are present; in checked studies, unresolved V genes account for under half, and no reason is known for the remainder. This sample holds approximately 140,000 clones; 92% were observed only once. The ten top clones hold about 3.2% of the sample. The meaning of the sample's time point label: baseline before first vaccination. The sequencing here drew on peripheral blood, taken on day 0 of AZD1222 vaccination. The receptors were sampled from an adult in good health.

The chain combines TRBV19 with TRBJ1-5; 8 nucleotides agree with TRBD1. The CDR3 is 12 amino acids. The junction had 4 bases not matched to a gene; V was cut back by 10 bases and J by 5 bases. The germline V gene has CDR1 LNHDA and CDR2 SQIVND (reference sequence). The chain's CDR3 is CATIQGDQPQHF. The CDR3 DNA reads as TGTGCCACAATACAGGGGGATCAGCCCCAGCATTTT.

This chain connects TRBV2 to TRBJ2-7; 12 bases are a match to TRBD2. Germline assignment: CDR1 SNHLY and CDR2 FYNNEI. The CDR3 contains 16 residues. The ends lost 9 bases at V and 3 bases at J; junction bases unmatched: 12. The CDR3 nucleotides are TGTGCCAGTACCGGGACTAGCGGGCCCCCTCGCTACGAGCAGTACTTC. Amino acid sequence: CASTGTSGPPRYEQYF.

The J gene is TRBJ2-1, the V gene TRBV6-2 or TRBV6-3; tentatively, D is TRBD1 (5 bases). CDR3 size: 15 residues. Trimming cost V 2 bases and J 6 bases, with 14 bases left between them. Germline V gene lookup returns CDR1 MNHEY and CDR2 SVGEGT. The CDR3 DNA is TGTGCCAGCAGTTACGCAGGGTCCTCTGGCAATGAGCAGTTCTTC. It encodes CASSYAGSSGNEQFF.

The chain is built from TRBV9 and TRBJ2-3; D could derive from TRBD1 or TRBD2 (5 bases each). This CDR3 comprises 15 residues. V lost 0 bases to trimming and J lost 6 bases, with 14 bases between them. In germline, CDR1 is SGDLS, CDR2 YYNGEE. The CDR3, as DNA: TGTGCCAGCAGCGTAGAAGGGACGGGGTGGGATACGCAGTATTTT. Translating it yields CASSVEGTGWDTQYF.

J is TRBJ2-7 and V is TRBV2; 8 nucleotides line up with TRBD1. The trim removed 4 bases at V and 7 bases at J, leaving 9 bases unmatched. There are 14 residues in the CDR3. Germline values: CDR1 SNHLY, CDR2 FYNNEI. The CDR3 DNA is TGTGCCAGCAGTGCCGGACAGGGAAGTCGAGAGCAGTACTTC. Its protein product is CASSAGQGSREQYF.

The chain carries TRBV15 and TRBJ1-6, with D tentatively TRBD1 (6 bases). CDR3 length: 14 residues. V was pared by 5 bases and J by 5 bases, with 10 bases between. CDR1 and CDR2 (germline): LNHNV, YYDKDF (reference sequence). Here the CDR3 DNA reads TGTGCCACCAGCTATGGACAGAATAATTCACCCCTCCACTTT. Translated, it gives CATSYGQNNSPLHF.

This sequence joins TRBV19 and TRBJ2-7; no reliable D call. Germline CDR1 reads LNHDA; CDR2 reads SQIVND (reference sequence). V was clipped by 3 bases and J by 3 bases, with 12 bases between them. CDR3 length equals 14 residues. CDR3 region: CASSIWVGSYEQYF. CDR3 DNA: TGTGCCAGTAGTATTTGGGTGGGAAGCTACGAGCAGTACTTC.

This clone appeared a single time. The chain uses TRBV27 and TRBJ1-1; no reliable D call. Trimming shortened V by 4 bases and J by 3 bases, and 15 bases separated the two germline ends. Germline loops: CDR1 MNHEY, CDR2 SMNVEV (reference sequence). This CDR3 has 15 residues. The CDR3 DNA follows: TGTGCCAGCAGTTCCTACCATGCGCCTGACACTGAAGCTTTCTTT. It specifies CASSSYHAPDTEAFF.

The genes are TRBV19 and TRBJ1-2; D is perhaps TRBD1 (6 bases). Trimming removed 7 bases at V and 1 base at J, with 16 bases between. Germline V gene data show CDR1 as LNHDA and CDR2 as SQIVND (reference sequence). The length of the CDR3 is 15 residues. CDR3 region: CASTYTGSSNYGYTF. The DNA for the CDR3 is TGTGCCAGTACCTATACAGGGTCGAGTAACTATGGCTACACCTTC.

This sequence joins TRBV11-1 and TRBJ1-1; D gene unclear. This CDR3 has 13 amino acids. V lost 5 bases and J lost 5, with 12 bases in between. Germline assignment: CDR1 SGHAT and CDR2 FQDESV (reference sequence). The CDR3 loop reads CASSTLGETEAFF. In DNA, the CDR3 is TGTGCCAGCAGCACCCTTGGAGAGACTGAAGCTTTCTTT. Based on the CDR3 plus reference TRBV11-1 and TRBJ1-1, the full variable domain is EAEVAQSPRYKITEKSQAVAFWCDPISGHATLYWYRQILGQGPELLVQFQDESVVDDSQLPKDRFSAERLKGVDSTLKIQPAELGDSAMYLCASSTLGETEAFFGQGTRLTVV.

The V and J genes are TRBV30 and TRBJ2-7, with TRBD1 identical over 10 bases. CDR1 is GTSNPN and CDR2 is SVGIG in the germline V gene (reference sequence). The CDR3 runs 17 residues. The junction had 14 bases not matched to a gene; V was cut back by 2 bases and J by 4 bases. The CDR3 here is CAWSTPPGQGTNYEQYF. The CDR3 DNA reads TGTGCCTGGAGTACCCCTCCGGGACAGGGGACGAATTACGAGCAGTACTTC. The full variable domain, completed using reference TRBV30 and TRBJ2-7, is SQTIHQWPATLVQPVGSPLSLECTVEGTSNPNLYWYRQAAGRGLQLLFYSVGIGQISSEVPQNLSASRPQDRQFILSSKKLLLSDSGFYLCAWSTPPGQGTNYEQYFGPGTRLTVT.

CDR3 DNA sequence: TGTGCCAGCAGCCCCGGGACATTTAACTATGGCTACACCTTC. This translates into CASSPGTFNYGYTF. The genes are TRBV7-9 and TRBJ1-2; possibly TRBD1 for D (6 bases). Germline V lookup: CDR1 SEHNR, CDR2 FQNEAQ (reference sequence). Trimming shortened V by 5 bases and J by 1 base, and 11 bases separated the two germline ends. The CDR3 covers 14 residues.

The genes are TRBV30 and TRBJ1-2; D ambiguous. The CDR3 spans 13 residues. Germline V gives CDR1 GTSNPN, CDR2 SVGIG (reference sequence). V dropped 2 bases and J dropped 5 bases, with 12 bases sitting between them. The CDR3 region is CAWSWSGIYGYTF. The CDR3 nucleotides are TGTGCCTGGAGTTGGAGCGGAATTTATGGCTACACCTTC.

The V gene is TRBV6-2 or TRBV6-3, the J gene TRBJ2-7; TRBD1 matches 12 bases. V shed 2 bases and J 5 bases; nucleotides not matched to a gene: 10. The CDR3 loop spans 17 amino acids. The V gene's germline CDR1 is MNHEY and CDR2 SVGEGT. CDR3 in DNA: TGTGCCAGCAGTTACGATTCGGGACAGGGGGCTACAGACGAGCAGTACTTC. Its translation is CASSYDSGQGATDEQYF.